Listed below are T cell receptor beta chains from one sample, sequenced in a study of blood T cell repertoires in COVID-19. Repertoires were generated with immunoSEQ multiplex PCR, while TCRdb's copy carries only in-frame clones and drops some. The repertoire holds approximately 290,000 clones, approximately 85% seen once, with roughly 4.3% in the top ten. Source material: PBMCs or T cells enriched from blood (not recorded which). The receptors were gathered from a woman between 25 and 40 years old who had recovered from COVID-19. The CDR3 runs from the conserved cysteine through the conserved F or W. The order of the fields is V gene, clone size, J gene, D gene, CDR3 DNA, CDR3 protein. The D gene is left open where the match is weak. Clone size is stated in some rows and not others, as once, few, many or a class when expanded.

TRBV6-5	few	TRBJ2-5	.	TGTGCCAGCAGTCAGTCAGGGTCTCAAGAGACCCAGTACTTC	CASSQSGSQETQYF
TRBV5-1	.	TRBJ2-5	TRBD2	TGCGCCAGCAGGGGGCAGCTAGCGGGAGTGGGAGAGACCCAGTACTTC	CASRGQLAGVGETQYF
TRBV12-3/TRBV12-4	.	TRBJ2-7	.	TGTGCCAGCAGTTATGACAGCACCTACGAGCAGTACTTC	CASSYDSTYEQYF
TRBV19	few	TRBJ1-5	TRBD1	TGTGCCAGTAGTACCCGGGACAGGGGGCCTCAGCCCCAGCATTTT	CASSTRDRGPQPQHF
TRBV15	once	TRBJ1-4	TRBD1	TGTGCCACCAGTAATGGACAGGGAATTGTACCTAATGAAAAACTGTTTTTT	CATSNGQGIVPNEKLFF
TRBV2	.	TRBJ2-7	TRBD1	TGTGCCAGCGGGACAGGGCTAGAGCAGTACTTC	CASGTGLEQYF
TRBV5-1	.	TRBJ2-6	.	TGCGCCAGCACCCACTCTGGGGCCAACGTCCTGACTTTC	CASTHSGANVLTF
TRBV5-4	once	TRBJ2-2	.	TGTGCCAGCAGCCCTATTAGCAACACCGGGGAGCTGTTTTTT	CASSPISNTGELFF
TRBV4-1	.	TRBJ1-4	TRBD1	TGCGCCAGCAGCCAAGCGACAGGGAGCCGTGAAAAACTGTTTTTT	CASSQATGSREKLFF
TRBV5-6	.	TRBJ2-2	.	TGTGCCAGCAGCCGGGACACGGGGGGAACCGGGGAGCTGTTTTTT	CASSRDTGGTGELFF
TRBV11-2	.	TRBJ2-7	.	TGTGCCAGCAGCTTAGTGGTTCGGGACGAGCAGTACTTC	CASSLVVRDEQYF
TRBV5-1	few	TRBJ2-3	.	TGCGCCAGCAGCTTGAATTCAGCAGATACGCAGTATTTT	CASSLNSADTQYF
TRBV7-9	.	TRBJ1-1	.	TGTGCCAGCAGCCCAATGCGGGGTGAGGCTGAAGCTTTCTTT	CASSPMRGEAEAFF
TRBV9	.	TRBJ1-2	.	TGTGCCAGCAGCGTAGATTCTCTAAACTATGGCTACACCTTC	CASSVDSLNYGYTF
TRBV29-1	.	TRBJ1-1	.	TGCAGCGTTGCACAGCGACTAACGAACACTGAAGCTTTCTTT	CSVAQRLTNTEAFF
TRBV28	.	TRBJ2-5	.	TGTGCCAGCAGTAAACTCCAAGAGACCCAGTACTTC	CASSKLQETQYF
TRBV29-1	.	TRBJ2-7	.	TGCAGCACACGTCAGGGCGGCTCCTACGAGCAGTACTTC	CSTRQGGSYEQYF
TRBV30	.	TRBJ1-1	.	TGTGCCTGGAGTGTACGCGGCGCTGAAGCTTTCTTT	CAWSVRGAEAFF
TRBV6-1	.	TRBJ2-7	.	TGTGCCAGCAGTGAAGCGGGGAGGAGCTACTACGAGCAGTACTTC	CASSEAGRSYYEQYF
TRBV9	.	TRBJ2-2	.	TGTGCCAGCAGCGTACTGGACGGGAGTTCAGACGGGGAGCTGTTTTTT	CASSVLDGSSDGELFF
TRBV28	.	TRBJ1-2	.	TGTGCCAGCACCCTTGGCGGGCTGCACTATGGCTACACCTTC	CASTLGGLHYGYTF
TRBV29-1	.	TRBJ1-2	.	TGCAGCGTTGGCAGGACGGACTTATTACACACCTTC	CSVGRTDLLHTF
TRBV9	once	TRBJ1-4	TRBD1	TGTGCCGGTCGATGGACAGGGAGGAATGGACTGTTTTTT	CAGRWTGRNGLFF
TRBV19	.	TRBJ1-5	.	TGTGCCAGTCGCCGCCCAGATCAGCCCCAGCATTTT	CASRRPDQPQHF
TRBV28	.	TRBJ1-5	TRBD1	TGTGCCAGCAGCCTCGCAGGGGGGAATCAGCCCCAGCATTTT	CASSLAGGNQPQHF
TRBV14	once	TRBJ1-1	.	TGTGCCAGCAGCCCGAGGACCGGAGGTACCGAAGCTTTCTTT	CASSPRTGGTEAFF
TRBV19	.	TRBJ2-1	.	TGTGCCAGTAGTATTTCTAGGAGCTCCTACAATGAGCAGTTCTTC	CASSISRSSYNEQFF
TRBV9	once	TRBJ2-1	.	TGTGCCAGCAGCCATCGTGAAAGCGACTCCTACAATGAGCAGTTCTTC	CASSHRESDSYNEQFF
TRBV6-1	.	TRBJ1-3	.	TGTGCCAGCAGTGAAGTCCGGGGAAACACCATATATTTT	CASSEVRGNTIYF
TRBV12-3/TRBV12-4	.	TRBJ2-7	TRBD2	TGTGCCAGCAGTTCGGGGGGGTCCTACGAGCAGTACTTC	CASSSGGSYEQYF
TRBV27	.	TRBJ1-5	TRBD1	TGTGCCAGCAGTACCTTGGGGGACAGGGGCCGAGCCCAGCATTTT	CASSTLGDRGRAQHF
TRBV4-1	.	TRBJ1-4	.	TGCGCCAGCAGCCATGGGCACCTGGGGGGGAAAAATGAAAAACTGTTTTTT	CASSHGHLGGKNEKLFF
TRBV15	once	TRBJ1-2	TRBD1	TGTGCCACCAGGAGCGGACTACAGGGGAGCAGGGGCTATGGCTACACCTTC	CATRSGLQGSRGYGYTF
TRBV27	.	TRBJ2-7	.	TGTGCCAGCAGCCACCAGGGTCCCTACGAGCAGTACTTC	CASSHQGPYEQYF
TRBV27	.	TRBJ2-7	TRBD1	TGTGCCAGCAGTACTCGACAGGGTTGGAGCTCCTACGAGCAGTACTTC	CASSTRQGWSSYEQYF
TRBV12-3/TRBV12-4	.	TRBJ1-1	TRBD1	TGTGCCAGCCCGGACAGGGCCAACACTGAAGCTTTCTTT	CASPDRANTEAFF
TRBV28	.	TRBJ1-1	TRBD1	TGTGCCAGCACGACAGGGGGGAACACTGAAGCTTTCTTT	CASTTGGNTEAFF
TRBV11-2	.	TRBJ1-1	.	TGTGCCAGCAGGCCGGATCGAGGGTACACTGAAGCTTTCTTT	CASRPDRGYTEAFF
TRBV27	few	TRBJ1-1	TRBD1	TGTGCCAGCAGGAAACAGGGGGTCTCTGAAGCTTTCTTT	CASRKQGVSEAFF
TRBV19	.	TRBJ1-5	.	TGTGCCAGTAGTATAGAAGGTAGCCAGCCCCAGCATTTT	CASSIEGSQPQHF
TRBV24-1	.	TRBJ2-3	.	TGTGCCACCAGTGTAAAGGGGGGGGCCGCAGATACGCAGTATTTT	CATSVKGGAADTQYF
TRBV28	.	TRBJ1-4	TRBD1	TGTGCCAGCTCCGACAGGGATGAAAAACTGTTTTTT	CASSDRDEKLFF
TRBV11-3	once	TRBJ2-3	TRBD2	TGTGCCAGCAGCTTAACAGCGGGGATTGGCACAGATACGCAGTATTTT	CASSLTAGIGTDTQYF
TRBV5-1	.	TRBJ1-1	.	TGCGCCAGCAGCTTGGAGCCCGGGGGGATTAATACTGAAGCTTTCTTT	CASSLEPGGINTEAFF
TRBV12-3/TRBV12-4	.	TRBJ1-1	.	TGTGCCAGCAGTTCGGCCGGGACAGAAGCTTTCTTT	CASSSAGTEAFF
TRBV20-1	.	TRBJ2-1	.	TGCAGTGCCAGTAAGCGCGGGGAGGCCTACAATGAGCAGTTCTTC	CSASKRGEAYNEQFF
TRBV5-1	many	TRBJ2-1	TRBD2	TGCGCCAGCAGCTTGGAGGGACTAGCGGGGGGCCTGAGCTCCTACAATGAGCAGTTCTTC	CASSLEGLAGGLSSYNEQFF
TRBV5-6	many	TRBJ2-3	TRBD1	TGTGCCAGCAGCTTGTTAGGACAGGGGGCCACAGATACGCAGTATTTT	CASSLLGQGATDTQYF
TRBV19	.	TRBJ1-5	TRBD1	TGTGCCAGTAGTAGATCAGGGGGCACGGGCAATCAGCCCCAGCATTTT	CASSRSGGTGNQPQHF
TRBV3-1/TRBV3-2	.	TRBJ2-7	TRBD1	TGTGCCAGCAGCCCCTTTACCGGACAGGGCGGCTACGAGCAGTACTTC	CASSPFTGQGGYEQYF
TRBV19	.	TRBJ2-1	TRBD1	TGTGCCAGTAGTCTACCGACAGGGTACTACAATGAGCAGTTCTTC	CASSLPTGYYNEQFF
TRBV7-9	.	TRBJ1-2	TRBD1	TGTGCCAGCAGCTCCGACAGGGCCCTCTATGGCTACACCTTC	CASSSDRALYGYTF
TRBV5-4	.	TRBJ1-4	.	TGTGCCAGCAGGGAGAATGAAAAACTGTTTTTT	CASRENEKLFF
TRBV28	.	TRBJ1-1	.	TGTGCCAGCAGTTTTTTACAGAACACTGAAGCTTTCTTT	CASSFLQNTEAFF
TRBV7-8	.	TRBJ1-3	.	TGTGCCAGCAGCTACGGAGGGGCCACTGGAAACACCATATATTTT	CASSYGGATGNTIYF
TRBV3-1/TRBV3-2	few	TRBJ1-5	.	TGTGCCAGCAGCCCAGGACAAGTATCTCAGCCCCAGCATTTT	CASSPGQVSQPQHF
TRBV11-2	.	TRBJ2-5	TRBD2	TGTGCCAGCAGCCTTAGGAGGCTAGCGGAGTTGTACCAAGAGACCCAGTACTTC	CASSLRRLAELYQETQYF
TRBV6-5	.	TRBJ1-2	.	TGTGCCACAAGGGGAACGCAGGCGGGGAGCTATGGCTACACCTTC	CATRGTQAGSYGYTF
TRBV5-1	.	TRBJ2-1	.	TGCGCCAGCAGCTCTCTCGGCGGTGAGCAGTTCTTC	CASSSLGGEQFF